Described below is a single TCR gamma chain sequence and its context. Its cognate antigen is unknown. A far bigger clonotype differs at one base, so this is likely a read error. Vgamma9/Vdelta2+ and Vdelta2-negative gammadelta T cells were flow-sorted from PBMC for bulk sequencing. This sample was included in a study of γδ T cells in repeated Plasmodium falciparum infection. Study-level information: Donors were malaria-exposed Malian children or age- and gender-matched Australian children. Samples were taken at baseline, before some infections, and 21 days after each.

Both TRG and TRD chains were sequenced from each sorted sample. TCRdb re-called the multiplex PCR reads via CATT. The table includes more than 20,000 gamma-chain clones, around 3% detected once. Study-level results: Waves of new clonotype selection appeared after repeated controlled infections in Vdelta2-negative, largely Vdelta1+, gammadelta T cells.

This CDR3 contains 14 residues. V dropped 1 base and J dropped 4; count of bases not matched to a gene: 7. CDR1 EGSNGY and CDR2 YDSYNSKV come from the germline V gene. The clonotype was recovered from a pool of human donors (malaria-infected and uninfected, not separated). Sequencing was performed on gamma-delta T cells from blood. The gene calls are TRGV2 and TRGJ1 or TRGJ2. CDR3: CATWDGFYYYKKLF. The CDR3 region has the DNA TGTGCCACCTGGGACGGATTTTACTATTATAAGAAACTCTTT.